Below, 25 T cell receptor beta chains from the same sample are listed, as sequenced in a study of cytomegalovirus exposure and HLA in healthy donors. Amplification used 60 Vbeta primers and 13 Jbeta primers. TCRdb's copy holds only in-frame clones and misses some; the assay was immunoSEQ multiplex PCR. This sample's table has 150,000 to 200,000 clones. Sequenced input: PBMCs. The receptors derive from a woman aged 18-29 years in good health and CMV-seropositive.

The chain recombines TRBV30 with TRBJ1-5; D unresolved. V was shortened by 2 bases and J by 5 bases, with 10 bases between the two germline ends. Germline assignment: CDR1 GTSNPN and CDR2 SVGIG (reference sequence). This CDR3 spans 13 amino acids. CDR3 amino acids: CAWSSQFYQPQHF. The CDR3 coding sequence is TGTGCCTGGAGTTCACAGTTCTATCAGCCCCAGCATTTT.

Written as DNA, the CDR3 is TGCAGTGCTAGGAGAAATGGCTACACCTTC. It codes for CSARRNGYTF. The chain uses TRBV20-1 and TRBJ1-2; D ambiguous. Trimming took off 3 bases at V and 6 bases at J, with 5 bases between the two ends. There are 10 residues in the CDR3. Germline V gives CDR1 DFQATT, CDR2 SNEGSKA (reference sequence).

The rearrangement links TRBV6-1 to TRBJ2-3; 8 nucleotides match TRBD2. V shed 7 bases, J shed 5 bases, and the junction held 11 bases outside the gene matches. Per germline, CDR1 MNHNS and CDR2 SASEGT. The CDR3 length is 15 residues. As DNA, the CDR3 is TGTGCCAGCACGAAGCGGGAGATTATGGGAGATACGCAGTATTTT. Protein product: CASTKREIMGDTQYF.

This chain joins TRBV5-6 and TRBJ2-3, with D perhaps TRBD2 (5 bases). CDR3 length: 16 residues. V was cut by 1 base and J by 3 bases, with 15 bases left in between. Per the germline V gene, CDR1 is SGHDT and CDR2 is YYEEEE. The CDR3 coding sequence is TGTGCCAGCAGCTTGATGGTGGGCCTAGCAACAGATACGCAGTATTTT. Encoded protein: CASSLMVGLATDTQYF.

The CDR3 nucleotides read TGCGCCAGCAGCCCAGATTGTTCGACTAGCGGGGAGTTGTACCAAGAGACCCAGTACTTC. Translating it yields CASSPDCSTSGELYQETQYF. The V call is TRBV4-3, the J call TRBJ2-5; TRBD2 aligns across 11 bases. CDR1 and CDR2 from the germline V gene are LGHNA and YSLEER. This CDR3 region has 20 residues. V gave up 4 bases and J gave up 0 bases; unmatched junction bases: 16.

The J gene is TRBJ1-4, the V gene TRBV4-3, with TRBD1 matching 7 bases. The V gene end was trimmed by 1 base and the J gene end by 0 bases; junction bases not matched to a gene: 11. Per the germline V gene, CDR1 is LGHNA and CDR2 is YSLEER. This CDR3 has 19 residues. In DNA form, the CDR3 reads TGCGCCAGCAGCCAAGCGTCGGCAGGGGGTTACTCAACTAATGAAAAACTGTTTTTT. It is translated as CASSQASAGGYSTNEKLFF.

The chain combines TRBV9 with TRBJ2-7, with 7 bases that match TRBD1. Losses at the gene ends were 4 bases for V and 0 bases for J; bases not matched to a gene: 4. Germline assignment: CDR1 SGDLS and CDR2 YYNGEE. The CDR3 is 14 residues long. The CDR3 sequence is CASSSDRASYEQYF. DNA of the CDR3: TGTGCCAGCAGCTCCGACAGGGCCTCCTACGAGCAGTACTTC.

V gene TRBV6-1 combines with J gene TRBJ1-2; 7 bases line up with TRBD1. In germline, CDR1 is MNHNS, CDR2 SASEGT. With V trimmed by 4 bases and J by 3 bases, 5 bases remained unmatched. The length of the CDR3 is 14 residues. The CDR3 DNA sequence: TGTGCCAGCAGTGCACAGGGGCCCCACTATGGCTACACCTTC. It specifies CASSAQGPHYGYTF.

The V gene is TRBV6-5, the J gene TRBJ2-1; D is perhaps TRBD2 (6 bases). The V gene lost 0 bases and the J gene lost 7 bases, with 10 bases spanning the gap. CDR1 and CDR2 (germline): MNHEY, SVGAGI. This CDR3 region has 14 residues. The CDR3 region has the DNA TGTGCCAGCAGTTACTCCTCTGGGGGGAATGAGCAGTTCTTC. Translating it yields CASSYSSGGNEQFF.

CDR3 amino acids: CASSLGQGWETQYF. The CDR3 DNA reads TGTGCCAGCAGCTTAGGACAGGGTTGGGAGACCCAGTACTTC. The V call is TRBV11-2, the J call TRBJ2-5, with 7 positions matching TRBD1. The CDR3 is 14 residues long. V trimming: 1 base; J trimming: 5 bases; junction bases outside the gene matches: 4. Germline lookup yields CDR1 SGHAT and CDR2 FQNNGV.

The chain links TRBV30 to TRBJ2-1, with D possibly being TRBD2 (6 bases). V dropped 5 bases and J dropped 12 bases, with 17 bases sitting between them. The CDR3 extends over 12 amino acids. The V gene's germline CDR1 is GTSNPN and CDR2 SVGIG (reference sequence). CDR3 residues: CAWGESGYGQFF. CDR3 nucleotide sequence: TGTGCCTGGGGTGAGAGCGGGTATGGGCAGTTCTTC. Filled out from reference TRBV30 and TRBJ2-1, the complete variable domain reads SQTIHQWPATLVQPVGSPLSLECTVEGTSNPNLYWYRQAAGRGLQLLFYSVGIGQISSEVPQNLSASRPQDRQFILSSKKLLLSDSGFYLCAWGESGYGQFFGPGTRLTVL.

This chain connects TRBV7-8 to TRBJ2-7; 9 bases match TRBD2. The CDR3 runs to 17 residues. V trimming: 1 base; J trimming: 4 bases; junction bases outside the gene matches: 11. The germline gives CDR1 SGHVS, CDR2 FQNEAQ. The CDR3 here is CASSLDGGGAAVYEQYF. CDR3 nucleotides: TGTGCCAGCAGCTTAGACGGCGGGGGGGCCGCAGTGTACGAGCAGTACTTC.

The chain has TRBV4-1 and TRBJ1-3; no firm D call. Germline CDR1 MGHRA, CDR2 YSYEKL. With 2 bases removed from V and 0 bases from J, the gap between germline ends came to 5 bases. This CDR3 has 14 residues. This CDR3 reads CASSQTGSGNTIYF. CDR3 DNA: TGCGCCAGCAGCCAAACGGGCTCTGGAAACACCATATATTTT.

The V gene is TRBV11-2, the J gene TRBJ2-1; 8 nucleotides align to TRBD2. The V and J ends lost 5 bases and 9 bases, in that order; junction bases with no gene match: 12. The CDR3 loop spans 15 amino acids. The V gene's germline CDR1 is SGHAT and CDR2 FQNNGV. The CDR3 reads CASSPAASGSGEQFF. The CDR3 nucleotides are TGTGCCAGCAGCCCGGCGGCTAGCGGGTCGGGTGAGCAGTTCTTC. The variable domain in full, completed from reference TRBV11-2 and TRBJ2-1, reads EAGVAQSPRYKIIEKRQSVAFWCNPISGHATLYWYQQILGQGPKLLIQFQNNGVVDDSQLPKDRFSAERLKGVDSTLKIQPAKLEDSAVYLCASSPAASGSGEQFFGPGTRLTVL.

This rearrangement joins TRBV15 to TRBJ2-5; D is ambiguous. The CDR3 sequence is 14 residues long. V was cut by 0 bases and J by 1 base, with 6 bases left in between. Germline-derived CDR1 and CDR2 are LNHNV and YYDKDF (reference sequence). This CDR3 is CATSRDLVQETQYF. The CDR3 DNA sequence: TGTGCCACCAGCAGAGATCTTGTCCAAGAGACCCAGTACTTC.

The genes are TRBV2 and TRBJ1-6, with D hard to call. V was trimmed by 3 bases and J by 13 bases, leaving 13 bases between them. CDR1 is SNHLY, CDR2 FYNNEI, per germline. This CDR3 has 13 residues. This CDR3 is CASSERATFPLHF. The CDR3 nucleotides are TGTGCCAGCAGTGAGCGGGCCACATTCCCCCTCCACTTT. Combining the CDR3 with reference TRBV2 and TRBJ1-6 gives the whole variable domain EPEVTQTPSHQVTQMGQEVILRCVPISNHLYFYWYRQILGQKVEFLVSFYNNEISEKSEIFDDQFSVERPDGSNFTLKIRSTKLEDSAMYFCASSERATFPLHFGNGTRLTVT.

The chain joins TRBV10-2 to TRBJ1-1; D is unclear. CDR1 is WSHSY, CDR2 SAAADI, per germline. Trimming took 0 bases from V and 9 from J, leaving 8 bases between them. The CDR3 extends over 12 amino acids. CDR3 loop: CASSESGTKAFF. CDR3 nucleotide sequence: TGCGCCAGCAGTGAGTCGGGCACAAAAGCTTTCTTT.

The chain has TRBV6-1 and TRBJ2-1; D gene unclear. Trimming removed 6 bases at V and 8 bases at J, with 14 bases between. Germline V gene sequence: CDR1 MNHNS, CDR2 SASEGT. The CDR3 totals 13 residues. CDR3 region: CASSPEPSHEQFF. In nucleotides, the CDR3 is TGTGCCAGCAGCCCGGAGCCCAGTCATGAGCAGTTCTTC.

The CDR3 region is CASSLGWHSGANVLTF. In DNA, the CDR3 is TGTGCCAGCAGCTTAGGATGGCACTCTGGGGCCAACGTCCTGACTTTC. The chain is built from TRBV7-6 and TRBJ2-6; D gene unclear. The germline V gene encodes CDR1 SGHVS and CDR2 FNYEAQ. This CDR3 spans 16 amino acids. Trimming removed 1 base at V and 0 bases at J, with 7 bases between. Variable domain in full (rest from reference TRBV7-6 and TRBJ2-6): GAGVSQSPRYKVTKRGQDVALRCDPISGHVSLYWYRQALGQGPEFLTYFNYEAQQDKSGLPNDRFSAERPEGSISTLTIQRTEQRDSAMYRCASSLGWHSGANVLTFGAGSRLTVL.

The chain recombines TRBV5-4 with TRBJ2-2, with 12 bases aligning to TRBD2. In germline, CDR1 is SGHNT, CDR2 YYREEE (reference sequence). J was trimmed by 7 bases and V by 6 bases; bases with no gene match: 10. This CDR3 comprises 16 residues. The CDR3 coding sequence is TGTGCCAGCAACATAGGGACTAGCGGGTCCGGCGGGGAGCTGTTTTTT. It is translated as CASNIGTSGSGGELFF. The full variable domain, its missing parts supplied by reference TRBV5-4 and TRBJ2-2, is ETGVTQSPTHLIKTRGQQVTLRCSSQSGHNTVSWYQQALGQGPQFIFQYYREEENGRGNFPPRFSGLQFPNYSSELNVNALELDDSALYLCASNIGTSGSGGELFFGEGSRLTVL.

The genes are TRBV18 and TRBJ2-1; D might be TRBD2 (6 bases). Germline V CDR1 and CDR2: KGHSH, LQKENI. The CDR3 spans 18 residues. V was cut by 3 bases and J by 5 bases, with 23 bases left in between. CDR3 in DNA: TGTGCCAGCTCACCTTCTTTGTATACGGGAGAGACGAACAATGAGCAGTTCTTC. Translated: CASSPSLYTGETNNEQFF.

The CDR3 sequence: CASSGNLGGEQYF. DNA of the CDR3: TGTGCCAGCAGCGGCAATCTAGGGGGCGAGCAGTACTTC. V usage is TRBV4-2 and J usage is TRBJ2-7; D perhaps matches TRBD1 (6 bases). The CDR3 sequence is 13 residues long. Germline V gene data show CDR1 as LGHNA and CDR2 as YNFKEQ. The V and J ends lost 5 bases and 6 bases respectively, with 14 bases between them.

The chain employs TRBV30 and TRBJ2-7, with D possibly TRBD1 on 5 matching bases. Trimming removed 4 bases at V and 5 bases at J, with 12 bases between. The CDR3 loop spans 12 amino acids. Germline V lookup: CDR1 GTSNPN, CDR2 SVGIG (reference sequence). The chain's CDR3 is CAWMVRANEQYF. CDR3 bases: TGTGCCTGGATGGTCAGGGCCAACGAGCAGTACTTC.

The V and J genes are TRBV30 and TRBJ1-5, with D tentatively TRBD1 (6 bases). V lost 0 bases and J lost 3, with 15 bases in between. CDR3 length: 16 amino acids. The V gene's germline CDR1 is GTSNPN and CDR2 SVGIG (reference sequence). The chain's CDR3 is CAWSVLPGGFNQPQHF. CDR3 nucleotide sequence: TGTGCCTGGAGTGTACTACCGGGGGGCTTCAATCAGCCCCAGCATTTT.

About this clone: An end of the junction does not agree with germline; a read error may underlie this. The chain uses TRBV5-1 and TRBJ1-1; 9 bases align to TRBD1. Germline loops: CDR1 SGHRS, CDR2 YFSETQ. This CDR3 region has 13 residues. CDR3 residues: CASSLTGGAGGIF. CDR3 DNA: TGCGCCAGCAGCTTGACAGGGGGCGCAGGAGGGATATTT.